The present entry profiles one T cell receptor beta chain with its context. Its specificity is unknown. The V and J ends lost 4 bases and 1 base respectively, with 13 bases between them. Germline CDR1 is SGHTA and CDR2 is FQGNSA. The CDR3 covers 15 residues. One heparinised draw of blood, averaging around 120 mL, came from each donor. The purity of all sorted populations exceeded 95%. All of the isolated RNA was reverse transcribed, so expressed TCRB transcripts were sequenced. Produced via immunoSEQ multiplex PCR; TCRdb's table is partial and in-frame only. Counted here are fewer than 400,000 clones, roughly a tenth occurring once; the ten biggest clones make up more than 0.8%. The source of the sample is a study of beta chain features in type 1 diabetes. Whole-study results and caveats: Type 1 diabetes patients had moderately but significantly shorter TCRB CDR3s in all four CD4+ subsets. The cDNA sequencing approach could over-represent high-TCR-expressing cells.

Sequencing input: central memory CD4+ T cells from blood. The clonotype comes from a young man with type 1 diabetes. The chain employs TRBV7-2 and TRBJ2-5, with a tentative D call TRBD1 (5 bases). CDR3 sequence: CASSYDGRVQETQYF. CDR3 nucleotides: TGTGCCAGCAGCTACGACGGCAGGGTCCAAGAGACCCAGTACTTC.